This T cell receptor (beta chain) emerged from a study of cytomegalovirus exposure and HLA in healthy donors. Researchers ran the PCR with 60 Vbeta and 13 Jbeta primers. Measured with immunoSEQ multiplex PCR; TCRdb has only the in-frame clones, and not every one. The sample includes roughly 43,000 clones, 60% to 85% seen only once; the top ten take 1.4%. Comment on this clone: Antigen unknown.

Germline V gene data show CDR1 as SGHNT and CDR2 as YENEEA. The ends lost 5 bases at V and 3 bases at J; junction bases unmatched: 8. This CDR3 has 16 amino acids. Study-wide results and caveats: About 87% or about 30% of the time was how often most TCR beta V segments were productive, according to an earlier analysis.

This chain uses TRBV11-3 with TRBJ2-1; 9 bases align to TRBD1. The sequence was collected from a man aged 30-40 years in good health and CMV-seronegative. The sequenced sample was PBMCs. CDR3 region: CASSLTPGQGYNEQFF. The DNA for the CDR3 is TGTGCCAGCAGCCTAACACCGGGACAGGGCTACAATGAGCAGTTCTTC. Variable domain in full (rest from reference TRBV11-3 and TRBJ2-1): EAGVVQSPRYKIIEKKQPVAFWCNPISGHNTLYWYLQNLGQGPELLIRYENEEAVDDSQLPKDRFSAERLKGVDSTLKIQPAELGDSAVYLCASSLTPGQGYNEQFFGPGTRLTVL.